This T cell receptor beta chain was documented in a study of OX40 agonist ivuxolimab in advanced cancers. On the study more broadly: Patients were treated with ivuxolimab, an agonistic anti-OX40 (CD134) antibody.

Sampled blood was obtained at baseline, cycle 4 day 1, and cycle 7 day 1. CDR1 is GTSNPN, CDR2 SVGIG, per germline (reference sequence). The CDR3 sequence is 12 residues long. Trimming took off 2 bases at V and 1 base at J, with 5 bases between the two ends. Assay: immunoSEQ multiplex PCR; the TCRdb copy retains only in-frame clones and omits some. The sample shows 65,000 to 90,000 clones, about 89% of them seen only once. Source: CD4+ or CD8+ T cells sorted from blood, taken in a trial of the OX40 agonist ivuxolimab. This receptor was obtained from an adult with an advanced solid tumor such as melanoma, head and neck, liver or kidney cancer. This chain connects TRBV30 to TRBJ2-5; D gene unclear. CDR3 bases: TGTGCCTGGAGTCTGGGCCAAGAGACCCAGTACTTC. Protein: CAWSLGQETQYF.